The clone carrying this TCR beta chain was picked up one time. Its antigen is as yet unknown. This sample was included in a study of T cell responses to AZD1222 COVID-19 vaccine. Findings of the study overall: Clonal diversity may have been underestimated, and the donors were mostly white British, with more females than males. Nearly half of the spike-specific TCRs reportedly recognize variant regions that carry no mutations.

Data came from immunoSEQ multiplex PCR; TCRdb stores just in-frame clones and leaves some out. The sample lists about 140,000 clones, over 85% seen once, with approximately 0.9% in the top ten. This clonotype was sampled from an adult in good health. Sequences were derived from peripheral blood, sampled on day 0 of MenACWY control vaccination.

The CDR3, as DNA: TGTGCCAGCAGCCAATCCTACGAGCAGTACTTC. This gives the protein CASSQSYEQYF. J is TRBJ2-7 and V is TRBV3-1 (or the pseudogene TRBV3-2), with D hard to call. V was cut by 2 bases and J by 1 base, with 0 bases left in between. CDR3 length: 11 residues. Looked up from germline, CDR1 is LGHDT and CDR2 is YNNKEL (reference sequence).